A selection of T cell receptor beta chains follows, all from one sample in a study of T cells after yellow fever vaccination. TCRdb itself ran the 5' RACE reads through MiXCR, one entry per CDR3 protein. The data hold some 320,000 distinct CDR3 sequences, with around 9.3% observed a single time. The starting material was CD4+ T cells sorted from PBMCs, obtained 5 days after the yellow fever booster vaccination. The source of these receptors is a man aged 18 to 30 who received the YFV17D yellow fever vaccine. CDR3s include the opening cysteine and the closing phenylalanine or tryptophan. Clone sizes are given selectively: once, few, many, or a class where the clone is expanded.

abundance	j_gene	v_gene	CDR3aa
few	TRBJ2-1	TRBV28	CASTFGGRSYNEQFF
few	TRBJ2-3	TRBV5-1	CASSLIAGGRGSTQYF
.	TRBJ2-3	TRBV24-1	CATSDGTATDTQYF
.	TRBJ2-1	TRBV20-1	CSARGLAGGNEQFF
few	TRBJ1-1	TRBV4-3	CASSQAWQGRGNTEAFF
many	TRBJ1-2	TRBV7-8	CASSSGYTF
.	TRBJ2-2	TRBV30	CAWSGTLLGPGELFF
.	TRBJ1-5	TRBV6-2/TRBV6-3	CASSYYGSQHF
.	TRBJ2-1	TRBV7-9	CATRIYNEQFF
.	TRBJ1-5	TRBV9	CASSVSGASNQPQHF
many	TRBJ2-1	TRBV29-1	CSADRDIYNEQFF
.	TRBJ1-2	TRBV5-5	CASSLSSQGGGYTF
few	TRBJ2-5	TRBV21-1	CASPGDRRRETQYF
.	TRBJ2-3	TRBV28	CASMGDTQYF
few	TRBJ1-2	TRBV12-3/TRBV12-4	CASSRRDSINYGYTF
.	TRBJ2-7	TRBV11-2	CASSLDVAGSYEQYF
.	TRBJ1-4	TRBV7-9	CASSLSRIATNEKLFF
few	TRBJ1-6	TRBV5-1	CASSLDSDSPLHF
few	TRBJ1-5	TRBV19	CASNLSRTGRNQPQHF
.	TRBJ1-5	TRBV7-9	CASSFQDGIVPQHF
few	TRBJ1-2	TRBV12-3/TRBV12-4	CASSQGGEAYGYTF
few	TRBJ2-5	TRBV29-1	CSVAPTGVTETQYF
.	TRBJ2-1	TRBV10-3	CAISGPFPTSGAYNEQFF
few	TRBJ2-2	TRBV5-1	CASSLNREYGELFF
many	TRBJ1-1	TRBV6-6	CASSYSRVNMNRGPIEAFF
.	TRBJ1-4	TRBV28	CASRSQGGTNEKLFF
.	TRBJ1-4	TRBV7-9	CASSSPGGGNEKLFF
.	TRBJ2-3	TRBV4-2	CASSRGSGGVDTQYF
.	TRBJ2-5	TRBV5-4	CASSPDGPGQQETQYF
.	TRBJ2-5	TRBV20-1	CSAREWAGGPGETQYF
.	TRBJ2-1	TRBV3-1	CASSQHQTSGGAGEQFF
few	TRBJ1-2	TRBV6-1	CASRVQDGGYTF
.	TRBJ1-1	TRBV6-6	CASSYSLDLNTEAFF
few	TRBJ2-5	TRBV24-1	CATSEGQVSGGQETQYF
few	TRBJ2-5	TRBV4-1	CASSLLDTGAGETQYF
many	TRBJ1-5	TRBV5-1	CASSPGQGGQPQHF
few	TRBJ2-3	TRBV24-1	CATSDPTPGGSGTDTQYF
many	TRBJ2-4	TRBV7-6	CASSPGLAGGTGTIQYF
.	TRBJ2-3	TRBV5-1	CASSLEASGASTDTQYF
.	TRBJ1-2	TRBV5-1	CASSLDSPSYYGYTF